This entry concerns a single TCR beta chain. Germline CDR1 MNHNY, CDR2 SVGAGI (reference sequence). The CDR3 contains 16 residues. Losses at the gene ends were 6 bases for V and 0 bases for J; bases not matched to a gene: 9. The data were produced by immunoSEQ multiplex PCR, yet TCRdb's version contains in-frame clones alone and is incomplete. The data show approximately 44,000 clones, more than 90% seen once. This record belongs to a study of T cell changes during pregnancy in multiple sclerosis. This TCR was sampled from a female donor in good health, enrolled as a control in a pregnancy study. V gene TRBV6-6 combines with J gene TRBJ1-1, with TRBD1 matching 8 bases. Specimen: CD4+ T cells from peripheral blood mononuclear cells, collected in the second trimester of pregnancy. CDR3 in DNA: TGTGCCAGCAGGCCAGGGGGCGGCAGTATGAACACTGAAGCTTTCTTT. It translates to CASRPGGGSMNTEAFF.